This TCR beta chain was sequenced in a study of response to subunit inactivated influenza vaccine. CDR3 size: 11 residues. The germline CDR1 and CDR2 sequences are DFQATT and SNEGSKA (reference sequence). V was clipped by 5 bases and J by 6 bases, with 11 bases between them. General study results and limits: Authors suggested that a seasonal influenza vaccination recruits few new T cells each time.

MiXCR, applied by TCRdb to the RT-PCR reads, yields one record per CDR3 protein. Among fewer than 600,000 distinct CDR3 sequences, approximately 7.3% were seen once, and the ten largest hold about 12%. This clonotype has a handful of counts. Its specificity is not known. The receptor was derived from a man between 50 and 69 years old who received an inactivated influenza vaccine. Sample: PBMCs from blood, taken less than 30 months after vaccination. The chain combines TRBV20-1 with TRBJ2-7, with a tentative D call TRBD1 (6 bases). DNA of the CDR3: TGCAGTGCTCCCACAGGGTCCGAGCAGTACTTC. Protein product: CSAPTGSEQYF.